A selection of T cell receptor beta chains follows, all from one sample in a study of blood T cell repertoires in COVID-19. Using immunoSEQ multiplex PCR, the repertoire was profiled, and TCRdb retains in-frame clones only, with some absent. Here the sample spans about 44,000 clones, 80% to 90% being singletons. Specimen: peripheral blood. These receptors all come from a man in his 70s with active COVID-19. Both conserved end residues are part of each CDR3. The D gene is left open where the match is weak. Size values are once, few and many counts, or a class for expanded clones, and some rows have none.

cdr3_nt cdr3_aa v_call cdr3_length j_call clone_size d_call
TGTGCCAGCAGCTTAGGGGGGGACACAGATACGCAGTATTTT CASSLGGDTDTQYF TRBV7-2 14 TRBJ2-3 NA NA
TGTGCCAGCAGCGTAGCAGGTTTAGAAGAGACCCAGTACTTC CASSVAGLEETQYF TRBV9 14 TRBJ2-5 NA NA
TGTGCCAGCAGCTTGGGACTAGCGGGGAGGACCGGGGAGCTGTTTTTT CASSLGLAGRTGELFF TRBV7-9 16 TRBJ2-2 few TRBD2
TGTGCTAGCAGCTTAAGCTCTAGCGGGGGGAAAAACACCGGGGAGCTGTTTTTT CASSLSSSGGKNTGELFF TRBV7-7 18 TRBJ2-2 NA TRBD2
TGTGCCAGTAGTATCCACGTACCGGACAGGGGATTTCAAAAGGCGCAGTATTTT CASSIHVPDRGFQKAQYF TRBV19 18 TRBJ2-3 NA TRBD1
TGTGCCAGCAGCAAAGGGGTCTTGGACACTGAAGCTTTCTTT CASSKGVLDTEAFF TRBV2 14 TRBJ1-1 once NA
TGTGCCAGCAGCTTAACTCCCCGGGGAGGCACTGAAGCTTTCTTT CASSLTPRGGTEAFF TRBV7-2 15 TRBJ1-1 NA NA
TGTGCCAGCAGCCGGACTGTTGCTAGCCAGACAGATACGCAGTATTTT CASSRTVASQTDTQYF TRBV3-1/TRBV3-2 16 TRBJ2-3 NA NA
TGTGCCAGCACCCCCCACGGGGGGGGAGTAGCCAAAAACATTCAGTACTTC CASTPHGGGVAKNIQYF TRBV21-1 17 TRBJ2-4 once NA
TGTGCCAGCAGTTCTAGCAACCGACTCAATCAGCCCCAGCATTTT CASSSSNRLNQPQHF TRBV27 15 TRBJ1-5 NA NA
TGTGCCAGCACCCCGGGGGGTGGCACAGATACGCAGTATTTT CASTPGGGTDTQYF TRBV27 14 TRBJ2-3 NA TRBD2